The present T cell receptor beta chain was sequenced within a study of cytomegalovirus exposure and HLA in healthy donors. Findings of the study overall: In a later analysis, TCR beta V- and J-gene trimming was associated with a missense DCLRE1C variant.

As to this clone: What it binds is not known.

Germline V CDR1 and CDR2: KGHSH, LQKENI. This CDR3 contains 16 residues. V lost 5 bases to trimming and J lost 4 bases; unmatched junction nucleotides: 5. PCR amplification relied on 60 Vbeta primers (plus 13 Jbeta primers). The repertoire was sequenced with immunoSEQ multiplex PCR; TCRdb's copy has only in-frame clones and lacks some. The data hold some 130,000 clones, with over 60% observed a single time. The sequence derives from a female donor in good health and CMV-seropositive. Sequenced: PBMCs. The V and J genes are TRBV18 and TRBJ2-1, with 13 bases lining up with TRBD2. CDR3 sequence (DNA): TGTGCCAGCTCAACCCGGACTAGCGGGAGATACAATGAGCAGTTCTTC. Residues: CASSTRTSGRYNEQFF.